These T cell receptor beta chains were read from a single sample in a study of T cell changes during pregnancy in multiple sclerosis. The data were produced by immunoSEQ multiplex PCR, yet TCRdb's version contains in-frame clones alone and is incomplete. Of over 90,000 clones listed, around 93% are singletons. Sequenced material: peripheral blood, taken before pregnancy. These receptors all stem from a female donor with multiple sclerosis, enrolled in a pregnancy study. Each CDR3 is given without its conserved first and last residue.

CDR3aa: ASKASDSYNEQF
j_gene: TRBJ2-1
v_gene: TRBV28

CDR3aa: ASSLTPSPYNEQF
j_gene: TRBJ2-1
v_gene: TRBV7-3

CDR3aa: ASSRDSGGKKDGYT
j_gene: TRBJ1-2
v_gene: TRBV25-1

CDR3aa: ASSLLAGVTDTQY
j_gene: TRBJ2-3
v_gene: TRBV5-8

CDR3aa: ASSLASGGKGKWDTEAF
j_gene: TRBJ1-1
v_gene: TRBV7-2

CDR3aa: ASDRELYNEQF
j_gene: TRBJ2-1
v_gene: TRBV2

CDR3aa: ASSFGGGNYEQY
j_gene: TRBJ2-7
v_gene: TRBV7-2

CDR3aa: ASSVAGGANTDTQY
j_gene: TRBJ2-3
v_gene: TRBV9

CDR3aa: GVIGVRTTGELF
j_gene: TRBJ2-2
v_gene: TRBV29-1

CDR3aa: ASRRARQNYGYT
j_gene: TRBJ1-2
v_gene: TRBV2

CDR3aa: ASSLGWRTRDRGPPAYEQY
j_gene: TRBJ2-7
v_gene: TRBV27

CDR3aa: AISGPQGGGGAPEQF
j_gene: TRBJ2-1
v_gene: TRBV10-3

CDR3aa: ASSLLSPYEQY
j_gene: TRBJ2-7
v_gene: TRBV7-9

CDR3aa: ASSSGQFYEQY
j_gene: TRBJ2-7
v_gene: TRBV5-5

CDR3aa: ASSFRRGTGSHYGYT
j_gene: TRBJ1-2
v_gene: TRBV7-8

CDR3aa: ASSGGSGRDTDTQY
j_gene: TRBJ2-3
v_gene: TRBV5-1

CDR3aa: ATALRGSGAEAF
j_gene: TRBJ1-1
v_gene: TRBV15

CDR3aa: ASSSRGYYEQY
j_gene: TRBJ2-7
v_gene: TRBV6-5

CDR3aa: ASSDESSGTQY
j_gene: TRBJ2-3
v_gene: TRBV7-2

CDR3aa: ASSMRGGEQY
j_gene: TRBJ2-7
v_gene: TRBV19

CDR3aa: ASSLTSVGDTQY
j_gene: TRBJ2-3
v_gene: TRBV7-3

CDR3aa: SVSQTVDEQF
j_gene: TRBJ2-1
v_gene: TRBV29-1

CDR3aa: ASSPQQQANYGYT
j_gene: TRBJ1-2
v_gene: TRBV6-6

CDR3aa: ASSLATGGSYEQY
j_gene: TRBJ2-7
v_gene: TRBV5-1

CDR3aa: SARGWEKLF
j_gene: TRBJ1-4
v_gene: TRBV20-1

CDR3aa: AWSAFRTGRDTEAF
j_gene: TRBJ1-1
v_gene: TRBV30

CDR3aa: AISDSYSYEQY
j_gene: TRBJ2-7
v_gene: TRBV10-3

CDR3aa: ASSQDSGGGADGYT
j_gene: TRBJ1-2
v_gene: TRBV4-2

CDR3aa: ASSLVWSTSTDTQY
j_gene: TRBJ2-3
v_gene: TRBV4-1

CDR3aa: ASSLGRNTEAF
j_gene: TRBJ1-1
v_gene: TRBV5-5

CDR3aa: ASSVALADSDNEQF
j_gene: TRBJ2-1
v_gene: TRBV9

CDR3aa: AIVQGAGSPLH
j_gene: TRBJ1-6
v_gene: TRBV10-3

CDR3aa: ASSVGKRDSGGTYGYT
j_gene: TRBJ1-2
v_gene: TRBV9

CDR3aa: ASSASGGVSYGYT
j_gene: TRBJ1-2
v_gene: TRBV7-6

CDR3aa: ATSRDMGQGILRGYT
j_gene: TRBJ1-2
v_gene: TRBV15

CDR3aa: ASSLSRGGGQETQY
j_gene: TRBJ2-5
v_gene: TRBV7-2

CDR3aa: ASTHRGRDYGYT
j_gene: TRBJ1-2
v_gene: TRBV19

CDR3aa: ASSFLAGGGNEQF
j_gene: TRBJ2-1
v_gene: TRBV27

CDR3aa: ASSLAGGPETQY
j_gene: TRBJ2-5
v_gene: TRBV5-1

CDR3aa: ASSQTGRYYGYT
j_gene: TRBJ1-2
v_gene: TRBV28

CDR3aa: ASSLIGGDTEAF
j_gene: TRBJ1-1
v_gene: TRBV5-1

CDR3aa: ASSSRQGRQF
j_gene: TRBJ2-1
v_gene: TRBV7-3

CDR3aa: ASSMLAGGPETQY
j_gene: TRBJ2-5
v_gene: TRBV27

CDR3aa: ASSLASGGSYEQY
j_gene: TRBJ2-7
v_gene: TRBV5-4